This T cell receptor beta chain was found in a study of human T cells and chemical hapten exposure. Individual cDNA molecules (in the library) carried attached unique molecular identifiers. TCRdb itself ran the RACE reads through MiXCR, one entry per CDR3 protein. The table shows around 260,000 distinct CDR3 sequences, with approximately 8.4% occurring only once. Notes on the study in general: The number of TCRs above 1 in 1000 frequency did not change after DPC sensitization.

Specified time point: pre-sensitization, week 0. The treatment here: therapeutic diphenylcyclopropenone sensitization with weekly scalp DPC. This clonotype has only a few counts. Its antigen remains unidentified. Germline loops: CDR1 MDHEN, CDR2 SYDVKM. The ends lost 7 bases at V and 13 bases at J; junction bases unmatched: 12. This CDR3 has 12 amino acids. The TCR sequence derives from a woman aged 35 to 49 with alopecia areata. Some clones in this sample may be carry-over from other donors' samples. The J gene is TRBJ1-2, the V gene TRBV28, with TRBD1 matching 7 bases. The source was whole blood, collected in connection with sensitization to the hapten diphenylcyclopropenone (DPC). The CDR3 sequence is CASKTGAPRATF. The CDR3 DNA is TGTGCCAGCAAAACAGGGGCGCCGAGGGCCACCTTC.